This T cell receptor beta chain originates from a study of blood T cells in healthy people across ages. Study as a whole: When template switching was applied, about one barcoded beta molecule was captured per two T cells.

PBMCs, at least 7 million per sample, were isolated. The CDR3 has 13 residues. Germline CDR1 is SGHRS and CDR2 is YFSETQ. Between the trimmed V and J ends, which lost 6 bases and 1 base, there was a span of 11 bases. Through a sample-barcoded 5' primer and a J-beta primer mix, a second PCR was run for roughly 7 to 12 cycles. CDR3-containing paired-end reads numbering at least 2.5 million came from each sample. TCRdb fed the 5' RACE reads into MiXCR, producing one record per CDR3 protein. The sample contains 1.5 million or so distinct CDR3 sequences, roughly 43% of which appear only once. The genes are TRBV5-1 and TRBJ2-7, with D maybe TRBD2 (6 bases). Sequenced sample: blood. This TCR was recovered from a woman under 30 in good health. CDR3 sequence: CASKLADSYEQYF. The CDR3 bases are TGCGCCAGCAAATTAGCGGATTCCTACGAGCAGTACTTC. The full variable domain, its missing parts supplied by reference TRBV5-1 and TRBJ2-7, is KAGVTQTPRYLIKTRGQQVTLSCSPISGHRSVSWYQQTPGQGLQFLFEYFSETQRNKGNFPGRFSGRQFSNSRSEMNVSTLELGDSALYLCASKLADSYEQYFGPGTRLTVT.